The 21 T cell receptor beta chains below all came from one sample that was sequenced in a study of CD8+CD57+ T cells in acquired aplastic anemia. Selection for sequencing was limited to patients who had shown CD8+CD57+ cell expansion by flow cytometry. The template used for profiling TCR beta VDJ and CDR3 was genomic DNA. TCRdb passed the reads through MiXCR, listing each CDR3 protein once. There are under 200,000 distinct CDR3 sequences in the sample; 40% to 50% occur only once, and over 7.5% lies in the top ten. Sample: sorted CD4+, CD8+, or CD8+CD57+ T cells (not recorded which) from PBMCs. Source of these receptors: a human donor with aplastic anemia.

The gene calls are TRBV29-1 and TRBJ2-1, with 7 bases matching TRBD2. With V trimmed by 5 bases and J by 4 bases, 11 bases remained unmatched. The germline V gene encodes CDR1 SQVTM and CDR2 ANQGSEA. This CDR3 region has 15 residues. CDR3 in DNA: TGCAGCGTTCGGGGAGGCGGGGGAGCATACAATGAGCAGTTCTTC. This translates into CSVRGGGGAYNEQFF.

In this sample, this clonotype turned up many times. The chain joins TRBV12-3 or TRBV12-4 to TRBJ1-5, with a tentative D call TRBD1 (5 bases). CDR3 length: 15 residues. The ends were cut back, 6 bases at V and 5 bases at J, with 17 bases in the middle. The CDR3 sequence: CASSLSAAGYQPQHF. As DNA, the CDR3 is TGTGCCAGCAGCCTATCAGCGGCAGGGTATCAGCCCCAGCATTTT.

The genes are TRBV5-1 and TRBJ2-7; 11 nucleotides line up with TRBD1. Losses at the gene ends were 6 bases for V and 7 bases for J; bases not matched to a gene: 9. The germline V gene has CDR1 SGHRS and CDR2 YFSETQ. The CDR3 runs to 14 residues. CDR3 protein: CASTSGQGVLEQYF. Written as DNA, the CDR3 is TGCGCCAGCACCTCGGGACAGGGGGTGTTAGAGCAGTACTTC.

This clonotype appeared a single time. CDR3 in amino acids: CASSPETGLNYEQYF. CDR3 sequence (DNA): TGCGCCAGCAGCCCCGAGACAGGTTTGAACTACGAGCAGTACTTC. The V and J genes are TRBV4-3 and TRBJ2-7; D is possibly TRBD1 (6 bases). The CDR3 runs to 15 residues. Germline V gives CDR1 LGHNA, CDR2 YSLEER. V gave up 4 bases and J gave up 3 bases, with 16 bases separating them.

This clonotype was seen a few times. The CDR3 ends on some other residue instead of the conserved phenylalanine or tryptophan, so this is likely a read error. The rearrangement links TRBV9 to TRBJ2-3, with TRBD2 matching over 10 bases. The J segment lost 4 bases and the V segment lost 0 bases, leaving 2 bases of the junction unmatched. The CDR3 is 15 residues long. Germline CDR1 is SGDLS and CDR2 is YYNGEE. The CDR3 here is CASSVGSGRADTQYY. CDR3 coding DNA: TGTGCCAGCAGCGTAGGGAGCGGGAGGGCAGATACGCAGTATTAT.

This clonotype was counted a single time. This sequence may be a read error, since a much larger clone differs from it by one base. The genes are TRBV19 and TRBJ1-3, with TRBD1 identical over 7 bases. This CDR3 is built from 19 residues. CDR1 and CDR2 from the germline V gene are LNHDA and SQIVND (reference sequence). In nucleotides, the CDR3 is TGTGCCAGTAGTATAAGTGGGACAGTTGGGTCTAACTCTGGAAACGCCATACATTTT. This sequence encodes CASSISGTVGSNSGNAIHF.

At least ten counts were recorded for this clonotype. The chain is built from TRBV29-1 and TRBJ2-1, with no clear D. The CDR3 runs 11 residues. CDR1 and CDR2 (germline): SQVTM, ANQGSEA. Trimming took 7 bases from V and 6 from J, leaving 10 bases between them. CDR3 amino acids: CSATLFNEQFF. The CDR3 DNA is TGCAGCGCGACCTTATTCAATGAGCAGTTCTTC.

In regard to this clonotype: The conserved phenylalanine or tryptophan is not found at the CDR3 terminus, so this likely reflects a read error. The DNA is left out, because the CDR3 cannot be placed on it with certainty; the CDR3 is given as TCRdb lists it. CDR3 in amino acids: CASSQVQGRTFL. The chain has TRBV3-1 and TRBJ1-1; no DNA check was done on the table's D call, TRBD1. Germline CDR1 reads LGHDT; CDR2 reads YNNKEL (reference sequence). The length of the CDR3 is 12 amino acids, counting both ends.

This clonotype was counted a few times. The chain combines TRBV7-6 with TRBJ2-7, with unresolved D. Trimming took 6 bases from V and 5 from J, leaving 14 bases between them. Germline CDR1 and CDR2: SGHVS and FNYEAQ. This CDR3 region has 13 residues. The CDR3 DNA reads TGTGCCAGCAGTTCGGCCCGGGCGGACGAGCAGTACTTC. It encodes CASSSARADEQYF.

This clonotype appeared a few times. Given a much more abundant clone one base away, this may be a read error. CDR3 DNA: TGCGCCAGCAGCTTGGACGGCTACGAGCAGTACTTC. This gives the protein CASSLDGYEQYF. The chain couples TRBV5-1 to TRBJ2-7; D ambiguous. Germline assignment: CDR1 SGHRS and CDR2 YFSETQ. This CDR3 region has 12 residues. V was trimmed by 0 bases and J by 3 bases, leaving 4 bases between them.

This clonotype occurred a few times. This chain uses TRBV10-3 with TRBJ2-7; D is undetermined. Germline CDR1 reads ENHRY; CDR2 reads SYGVKD. Trimming left V 3 bases short and J 3 bases short, with 6 bases between. The CDR3 contains 12 residues. The CDR3 DNA sequence: TGTGCCATCAGTGATTTGGACTACGAGCAGTACTTC. It yields the protein CAISDLDYEQYF.

V and J are TRBV7-9 and TRBJ2-1; 7 bases align to TRBD2. There are 13 residues in the CDR3. V was pared by 5 bases and J by 6 bases, with 4 bases of the junction left unmatched. CDR1 and CDR2 (germline): SEHNR, FQNEAQ (reference sequence). CDR3 region: CASSATSANEQFF. The CDR3 DNA reads TGTGCCAGCAGCGCCACTAGCGCCAATGAGCAGTTCTTC.

On this clonotype itself: Here the CDR3 omits its conserved ending phenylalanine or tryptophan, so a read error is the likely source. V is TRBV10-3 and J is TRBJ2-1; D is unclear. V dropped 4 bases and J dropped 10 bases, with 11 bases sitting between them. Per the germline V gene, CDR1 is ENHRY and CDR2 is SYGVKD. This CDR3 spans 12 amino acids. The CDR3 nucleotides read TGTGCCATCAGTGGTCTTGGGCTGGAGCAGTTCCTC. This sequence encodes CAISGLGLEQFL.

As regards this clonotype: One junction end disagrees with the germline gene, perhaps due to a read error. The genes are TRBV7-9 and TRBJ2-7, with a tentative D call TRBD1 (6 bases). CDR1 and CDR2 from the germline V gene are SEHNR and FQNEAQ (reference sequence). This CDR3 has 12 residues. CDR3 sequence: CAGSLGQREQYF. CDR3 nucleotides: TGTGCCGGCAGCCTCGGACAGCGCGAGCAGTACTTC.

This clonotype was seen at least ten times. The rearrangement uses TRBV5-5 and TRBJ1-6; 9 bases match TRBD1. The CDR3 spans 14 residues. Trimming at V came to 3 bases and at J to 7 bases, leaving 2 bases not matched to a gene. Per germline, CDR1 SGHKS and CDR2 YYEKEE (reference sequence). The CDR3 DNA sequence: TGTGCCAGCAGCTCGGACAGGGGCAATTCACCCCTCCACTTT. It specifies CASSSDRGNSPLHF.

In its sample, this clonotype was seen a few times. The gene calls are TRBV6-5 and TRBJ1-2; D might be TRBD1 (6 bases). Germline CDR1 reads MNHEY; CDR2 reads SVGAGI. V lost 4 bases and J 0 bases, leaving 12 bases between the germline ends. The CDR3 has 15 residues. The CDR3 DNA sequence: TGTGCCAGCAGTTTCTCAGGGGCCGCTAACTATGGCTACACCTTC. This encodes CASSFSGAANYGYTF.

The V gene is TRBV11-1, the J gene TRBJ1-6, with 8 nucleotides matching TRBD1. V shed 2 bases and J 6 bases; nucleotides not matched to a gene: 6. In germline, CDR1 is SGHAT, CDR2 FQDESV (reference sequence). The CDR3 has 16 amino acids. This CDR3 is CASSLQGAQGNSPLHF. The CDR3 region has the DNA TGTGCCAGCAGCTTACAGGGGGCGCAGGGTAATTCACCCCTCCACTTT.

The chain combines TRBV10-3 with TRBJ2-1; 9 bases agree with TRBD2. CDR3 size: 13 residues. Germline CDR1 is ENHRY and CDR2 is SYGVKD. Losses at the gene ends were 6 bases for V and 9 bases for J; bases not matched to a gene: 6. The CDR3 nucleotides read TGTGCCATCAGCCCCGCGGGGGGGATTGAGCAGTTCTTC. This translates into CAISPAGGIEQFF.

The sample holds a few counts of this clonotype. The V gene is TRBV5-5, the J gene TRBJ2-2, with D perhaps TRBD1 (5 bases). Trimming left V 4 bases short and J 4 bases short, with 11 bases between. Germline V gene data show CDR1 as SGHKS and CDR2 as YYEKEE (reference sequence). The CDR3 has 14 amino acids. CDR3 protein: CASSPRGATGELFF. CDR3 nucleotides: TGTGCCAGCAGCCCCCGTGGGGCCACCGGGGAGCTGTTTTTT.

The sample holds many counts of this clonotype. The chain is built from TRBV19 and TRBJ1-1; D possibly corresponds to TRBD1 (6 bases). CDR1 is LNHDA and CDR2 is SQIVND in the germline V gene (reference sequence). The CDR3 has 13 amino acids. Between the trimmed V and J ends, which lost 7 bases and 5 bases, there was a span of 14 bases. DNA of the CDR3: TGTGCCAGTACCATACAGGGTTTAACTGAAGCTTTCTTT. Encoded protein: CASTIQGLTEAFF.

CDR3 sequence reads: CSAIDRTSARTQYF. CDR3 DNA sequence: TGCAGTGCTATAGATCGGACTAGCGCAAGGACCCAGTACTTC. The rearrangement joins TRBV20-1 to TRBJ2-5, with TRBD2 identical over 9 bases. Germline CDR1 reads DFQATT; CDR2 reads SNEGSKA (reference sequence). The CDR3 has 14 amino acids. Trimming at V came to 4 bases and at J to 7 bases, leaving 10 bases not matched to a gene.